The sequence of this T cell receptor (beta chain) was determined in a study of shared clonotypes between healthy human individuals. Looking at the study overall: Three CD4 naive, three CD4 memory, two CD8 naive and one CD8 memory plate were used per donor.

The CDR3 extends over 17 amino acids. Germline CDR1 reads SNHLY; CDR2 reads FYNNEI. The J segment lost 2 bases and the V segment lost 6 bases, leaving 9 bases of the junction unmatched. The donor cohort consisted entirely of Caucasian adults residing in Nashville, Tennessee. Concerning this clone itself: The antigen remains undetermined.

Overall study findings and caveats: How much donors shared clonotypes was expected to be affected by sequencing depth.

Profiling relied on immunoSEQ multiplex PCR, and the TCRdb table lists in-frame clones only, not all of them. The data contain around 1 million clones, over 60% of them singletons. V and J are TRBV2 and TRBJ2-6, with TRBD1 matching 8 bases. Sequences were obtained from memory CD4+ T cells sorted from blood. Indicated subset: CD45RA-negative fraction. The TCR was taken from a man aged 18 to 29 in good health. This chain's CDR3 is CASSPQGATTGANVLTF. In nucleotides, the CDR3 is TGTGCCAGCAGCCCGCAGGGGGCTACGACTGGGGCCAACGTCCTGACTTTC. The variable domain in full, with the rest retrieved from reference TRBV2 and TRBJ2-6, is EPEVTQTPSHQVTQMGQEVILRCVPISNHLYFYWYRQILGQKVEFLVSFYNNEISEKSEIFDDQFSVERPDGSNFTLKIRSTKLEDSAMYFCASSPQGATTGANVLTFGAGSRLTVL.